This T cell receptor beta chain emerged from a study of shared clonotypes between healthy human individuals. Study findings and constraints: Investigators collected only blood, and repertoires in tissues likely differ. Some naive CD4 clonotypes, 4% to 6%, turned up in common across a handful of donors. Estimated richness was generally greater in naive than memory subsets.

Worth noting for this clone: As yet, its antigen is unknown.

Data came from immunoSEQ multiplex PCR; TCRdb stores just in-frame clones and leaves some out. Seen here are over 1.5 million clones, 95% to 99% observed once, and the top ten hold approximately 0.45%. Free of recent acute infections or vaccinations, the donors were healthy HIV-negative adults. The clonotype was recovered from a man aged 30-40 years in good health. What was sequenced was naive CD4+ T cells sorted from blood. Subset defined: CD45RA+ positively selected.

This chain's CDR3 is CATLPGQGRNTIYF. DNA for the CDR3: TGTGCCACCCTACCGGGACAGGGCAGAAACACCATATATTTT. The V and J genes are TRBV28 and TRBJ1-3; 9 bases agree with TRBD1. The ends lost 10 bases at V and 5 bases at J; junction bases unmatched: 9. Germline V gives CDR1 MDHEN, CDR2 SYDVKM. The CDR3 has 14 amino acids.